The 27 T cell receptor beta chains in this list originate from one sample, sequenced in a study of regulatory T cells in long-lasting Graves disease (dated by TCRdb to the early 2020s). The meaning of the sample's time point label: persistent/refractory GD, antithyroid drugs over 5 years with positive TRAb. For both TCR sequencing and RNA sequencing, RNA was extracted from PBMCs in TRIzol. The method behind the library was multiplex PCR. The sequencing machine was an Illumina HiSeq 4000. iRepertoire HTBI primers and Arm-PCR amplification of CDR3 regions were used to construct TCR beta libraries. TCRdb reprocessed the public reads (quality trimming at Q25 with fastp, clone calling with MiXCR) and kept in-frame beta chains. Every distinct CDR3 protein forms one entry, paired with its most common genes and DNA. The sample contains about 460,000 distinct CDR3 sequences, 20% to 25% of them found a single time. The ten largest clones add up to around 13% of the sample.

The material was peripheral blood mononuclear cells (PBMCs), obtained when the disease was refractory, from a patient treated with antithyroid drugs. Every receptor here comes from a female donor with Graves disease.

Concerning this clonotype itself: The CDR3 does not close with the conserved phenylalanine or tryptophan, likely indicating a read error. The limits of the CDR3 on the DNA are not certain, so only TCRdb's listed CDR3 is given. The chain uses TRBV4-1 and TRBJ1-1; the table's D call, TRBD1, has no DNA check behind it. The CDR3 spans 15 residues, counting both ends. CDR1 and CDR2 (germline): MGHRA, YSYEKL. CDR3 protein: CASSQVKGARWWVFL.

The chain joins TRBV25-1 to TRBJ2-7, with TRBD2 matching 11 bases. CDR1 MGHDK and CDR2 SYGVNS come from the germline V gene. The CDR3 totals 14 residues. J gave up 3 bases and V 8 bases, and 6 bases lay outside the gene matches. The CDR3 loop is CASGHSGRVYEQYF. In DNA, the CDR3 is TGTGCCAGCGGCCATAGCGGGAGGGTCTACGAGCAGTACTTC.

This chain links TRBV2 with TRBJ1-2, with a possible D match to TRBD1 (5 bases). Trimming shortened V by 6 bases and J by 0 bases, and 14 bases separated the two germline ends. The germline V gene encodes CDR1 SNHLY and CDR2 FYNNEI. CDR3 length equals 15 residues. CDR3 DNA sequence: TGTGCCAGCAGCTACGACAGCTCGGCTAACTATGGCTACACCTTC. This codes for CASSYDSSANYGYTF.

This chain joins TRBV10-3 and TRBJ2-1; the D gene is possibly TRBD2 (5 bases). Germline-derived CDR1 and CDR2 are ENHRY and SYGVKD. Trimming cost V 6 bases and J 4 bases, with 16 bases left between them. CDR3 length: 15 amino acids. The CDR3 DNA is TGTGCCATCAGCTCAGCTAGCATGATGTACAATGAGCAGTTCTTC. This gives the protein CAISSASMMYNEQFF.

The chain couples TRBV19 to TRBJ1-1; 8 positions agree with TRBD1. There are 14 residues in the CDR3. J gave up 4 bases and V 1 base, and 2 bases lay outside the gene matches. Germline V lookup: CDR1 LNHDA, CDR2 SQIVND (reference sequence). CDR3 in DNA: TGTGCCAGTAGTATAGGACAGGGGACCACTGAAGCTTTCTTT. It is translated as CASSIGQGTTEAFF.

The chain has TRBV30 and TRBJ1-3; no clear D gene. Germline lookup yields CDR1 GTSNPN and CDR2 SVGIG (reference sequence). V lost 7 bases and J 0 bases, leaving 10 bases between the germline ends. The CDR3 contains 13 residues. In DNA form, the CDR3 reads TGTGCCTCCGAAATCGCCTCTGGAAACACCATATATTTT. This encodes CASEIASGNTIYF.

This clonotype was seen more than once but under ten times. The chain links TRBV11-2 to TRBJ1-1; TRBD1 aligns across 7 bases. Unmatched junction bases numbered 15, after V lost 7 bases and J lost 4 bases. CDR3 length equals 16 residues. Germline V CDR1 and CDR2: SGHAT, FQNNGV. CDR3 residues: CASKRDSSIAATEAFF. In DNA form, the CDR3 reads TGTGCCAGCAAGCGGGACAGCTCTATTGCGGCCACTGAAGCTTTCTTT.

The chain recombines TRBV12-3 or TRBV12-4 with TRBJ1-1; D is unclear. The CDR3 is made up of 13 amino acids. Trimming removed 1 base from V and 6 bases from J, with 9 bases in between. The CDR3 is CASSLEGNAEAFF. Written as DNA, the CDR3 is TGTGCCAGCAGTTTAGAGGGCAACGCTGAAGCTTTCTTT.

The rearrangement uses TRBV7-9 and TRBJ1-2, with D hard to call. V was clipped by 5 bases and J by 0 bases, with 10 bases between them. The germline gives CDR1 SEHNR, CDR2 FQNEAQ (reference sequence). The CDR3 runs to 14 residues. The CDR3 coding sequence is TGTGCCAGCAGCCAGTCGGGCACTAACTATGGCTACACCTTC. This sequence encodes CASSQSGTNYGYTF.

This clonotype was seen more than once but under ten times. This chain connects TRBV6-1 to TRBJ2-7, with a possible D match to TRBD2 (6 bases). Germline V gene lookup returns CDR1 MNHNS and CDR2 SASEGT. The CDR3 has 14 amino acids. V was clipped by 4 bases and J by 5 bases, with 15 bases between them. The CDR3 nucleotides read TGTGCCAGCAGTGTAGGAGGGTACGGCGACGAGCAGTACTTC. The encoded protein is CASSVGGYGDEQYF.

This clonotype was observed at least ten times. The gene calls are TRBV28 and TRBJ2-4; tentatively, D is TRBD2 (5 bases). Germline CDR1 is MDHEN and CDR2 is SYDVKM. The ends were cut back, 9 bases at V and 7 bases at J, with 22 bases in the middle. This CDR3 spans 15 amino acids. CDR3: CASNEVGAGENIQYF. The CDR3 nucleotides are TGTGCCAGTAATGAGGTGGGAGCCGGTGAGAACATTCAGTACTTC.

Only a few counts were recorded for this clonotype. The rearrangement links TRBV7-2 to TRBJ2-5; TRBD1 agrees at 7 bases. The germline V gene encodes CDR1 SGHTA and CDR2 FQGNSA. V was pared by 5 bases and J by 4 bases, with 7 bases of the junction left unmatched. This CDR3 region has 14 residues. CDR3 bases: TGTGCCAGCAGCCAAGGGGACAGTCGAGAGACCCAGTACTTC. Protein: CASSQGDSRETQYF.

The gene calls are TRBV7-8 and TRBJ1-3, with TRBD1 matching over 8 bases. CDR3 length equals 16 residues. The V segment lost 5 bases and the J segment 0 bases; nucleotides outside the gene matches: 6. Germline-derived CDR1 and CDR2 are SGHVS and FQNEAQ. The CDR3 loop reads CASSADRARSGNTIYF. In nucleotides, the CDR3 is TGTGCCAGCAGCGCGGACAGGGCCCGCTCTGGAAACACCATATATTTT.

This CDR3 reads CASSSTGSVTGELFF. In DNA form, the CDR3 reads TGTGCCAGCAGCTCGACAGGGTCGGTCACCGGGGAGCTGTTTTTT. The chain is built from TRBV9 and TRBJ2-2, with 7 bases lining up with TRBD1. Losses at the gene ends were 4 bases for V and 4 bases for J; bases not matched to a gene: 7. The CDR3 has 15 amino acids. Germline values: CDR1 SGDLS, CDR2 YYNGEE.

This clonotype has more than one count but fewer than ten. The rearrangement joins TRBV7-2 to TRBJ2-3; 9 bases are shared with TRBD2. This CDR3 spans 14 amino acids. With V trimmed by 5 bases and J by 8 bases, 8 bases remained unmatched. The germline CDR1 and CDR2 sequences are SGHTA and FQGNSA. CDR3 residues: CASSPRGGRGTQYF. CDR3 sequence (DNA): TGTGCCAGCAGCCCCCGCGGCGGGAGGGGTACGCAGTATTTT.

As regards this clonotype: A much larger clonotype is one base distant, so this may be a read error. This chain joins TRBV7-2 and TRBJ2-7; 15 bases align to TRBD2. The germline gives CDR1 SGHTA, CDR2 FQGNSA. This CDR3 contains 16 residues. As DNA, the CDR3 is TGTGCCAACAGCTTAGGGACTAGCGGGAGGTTTGACGAGCAGTACTTC. Its protein is CANSLGTSGRFDEQYF.

This clonotype appeared a few times. The chain is built from TRBV9 and TRBJ2-2; D is tentatively TRBD1 or TRBD2 (5 bases each). Germline CDR1 SGDLS, CDR2 YYNGEE. V gave up 7 bases and J gave up 10 bases, with 14 bases separating them. The CDR3 is 12 amino acids. The CDR3 is CASGKGRKELFF. CDR3 nucleotides: TGTGCCAGCGGGAAGGGACGAAAGGAGCTGTTTTTT.

The CDR3 DNA is TGTGCCAGCATAGGGATACCCTTGGGCAAAAACATTCAGTACTTC. It yields the protein CASIGIPLGKNIQYF. The chain links TRBV6-2 or TRBV6-3 to TRBJ2-4; D gene ambiguous. The CDR3 spans 15 residues. V lost 7 bases and J 3 bases, leaving 16 bases between the germline ends. In germline, CDR1 is MNHEY, CDR2 SVGEGT.

This clonotype has ten or more counts. The chain joins TRBV6-1 to TRBJ1-1, with D hard to call. The CDR3 runs 13 residues. Germline assignment: CDR1 MNHNS and CDR2 SASEGT. The V and J ends lost 6 bases and 4 bases respectively, with 12 bases between them. The CDR3 DNA is TGTGCCAGCAGCATCGTCGGCAGCACTGAAGCTTTCTTT. Amino acid sequence: CASSIVGSTEAFF.

The table lists this clonotype with a few counts. V usage is TRBV11-2 and J usage is TRBJ2-2; D is possibly TRBD1 or TRBD2 (5 bases each). Germline V gives CDR1 SGHAT, CDR2 FQNNGV. The length of the CDR3 is 17 residues. Trimming cost V 0 bases and J 6 bases, with 17 bases left between them. The CDR3 sequence: CASSLEIVAGSAGELFF. Written as DNA, the CDR3 is TGTGCCAGCAGCTTAGAGATAGTGGCAGGGAGCGCCGGGGAGCTGTTTTTT.

At least ten counts were recorded for this clonotype. The J gene is TRBJ1-1, the V gene TRBV27; D is perhaps TRBD1 (6 bases). This CDR3 spans 14 amino acids. Deletions cut 6 bases from V and 3 bases from J, with 14 bases between. Germline CDR1 MNHEY, CDR2 SMNVEV (reference sequence). The CDR3 nucleotides are TGTGCCAGCAGGACAGGTAGAGGACACACTGAAGCTTTCTTT. This encodes CASRTGRGHTEAFF.

This clonotype was counted a few times. V usage is TRBV18 and J usage is TRBJ1-2, with 8 bases identical to TRBD1. Germline lookup yields CDR1 KGHSH and CDR2 LQKENI. J lost 6 bases, V lost 4 bases, and 7 bases had no gene match. This CDR3 is built from 14 residues. CDR3 nucleotides: TGTGCCAGCTCACGACTCGGGACAGGCGATGGCTACACCTTC. This sequence encodes CASSRLGTGDGYTF.

This chain connects TRBV29-1 to TRBJ2-1; TRBD2 aligns across 8 bases. The CDR3 consists of 13 residues. Unmatched junction bases numbered 10, after V lost 5 bases and J lost 10 bases. Germline CDR1 SQVTM, CDR2 ANQGSEA. CDR3 amino acids: CSVLLAGRGEQFF. In DNA, the CDR3 is TGCAGCGTTTTGTTAGCGGGAAGGGGGGAGCAGTTCTTC.

In its sample, this clonotype was seen many times. Its ends do not fully match the called genes, so a read error is possible. The CDR3 is CASSGTGQNYGYTF. The DNA of the CDR3 is TGTGCCAGCAGTGGGACAGGGCAAAACTATGGCTACACCTTC. The rearrangement uses TRBV5-1 and TRBJ1-2; 9 positions agree with TRBD1. Germline V gives CDR1 SGHRS, CDR2 YFSETQ. The CDR3 contains 14 residues.

The CDR3 nucleotides are TGTGCCAGCGGGGGCGATACGCAGTATTTT. It codes for CASGGDTQYF. This chain links TRBV28 with TRBJ2-3, with a weak D call TRBD1 (6 bases). Trimming left V 8 bases short and J 6 bases short, with 6 bases between. The CDR3 totals 10 residues. Germline lookup yields CDR1 MDHEN and CDR2 SYDVKM.

V usage is TRBV7-3 and J usage is TRBJ2-2, with 9 bases matching TRBD1. The CDR3 consists of 15 residues. V dropped 5 bases and J dropped 4; count of bases not matched to a gene: 5. Germline assignment: CDR1 SGHTA and CDR2 FQGTGA. CDR3 in DNA: TGTGCCAGCAGCCCGTCGACAGGGGGCACCGGGGAGCTGTTTTTT. As protein: CASSPSTGGTGELFF.

This clonotype was detected ten times or more. The V gene is TRBV2, the J gene TRBJ2-7, with 9 positions matching TRBD1. The length of the CDR3 is 12 residues. The V gene end was trimmed by 11 bases and the J gene end by 3 bases; junction bases not matched to a gene: 5. Germline assignment: CDR1 SNHLY and CDR2 FYNNEI. The DNA of the CDR3 is TGTGCCCAACAGGGGGCAGGCTACGAGCAGTACTTC. Its translation: CAQQGAGYEQYF.